What follows are 25 T cell receptor beta chains derived from one specimen sequenced in a study of OX40 agonist ivuxolimab in advanced cancers. TCRdb's table, derived via immunoSEQ multiplex PCR, lists solely in-frame clones and lacks some. The sample carries around 53,000 clones, roughly nine tenths recorded once. Sequencing was performed on CD4+ or CD8+ T cells sorted from blood, taken in a trial of the OX40 agonist ivuxolimab. These receptor sequences come from an adult with an advanced solid tumor such as melanoma, head and neck, liver or kidney cancer.

This clone was picked up a small number of times. The gene calls are TRBV6-5 and TRBJ1-2; the D gene is possibly TRBD1 (6 bases). The germline V gene encodes CDR1 MNHEY and CDR2 SVGAGI. CDR3 length: 12 amino acids. The ends were cut back, 7 bases at V and 2 bases at J, with 8 bases in the middle. CDR3 nucleotides: TGTGCCAGCAAACAGGGCAACTATGGCTACACCTTC. Translating it yields CASKQGNYGYTF.

The chain is built from TRBV6-1 and TRBJ2-7; TRBD1 matches 7 bases. This CDR3 has 15 residues. The trim removed 5 bases at V and 7 bases at J, leaving 14 bases unmatched. In germline, CDR1 is MNHNS, CDR2 SASEGT. In DNA, the CDR3 is TGTGCCAGCAGTACAGTGCGTTGGGACAGCCTAGAGCAGTACTTC. Its translation is CASSTVRWDSLEQYF.

V gene TRBV6-6 combines with J gene TRBJ1-3; D is ambiguous. This CDR3 comprises 15 residues. From germline, CDR1 is MNHNY and CDR2 SVGAGI (reference sequence). V lost 2 bases and J lost 4, with 12 bases in between. The CDR3 here is CASSYTEGRGNTIYF. In DNA, the CDR3 is TGTGCCAGCAGTTACACCGAGGGCCGAGGAAACACCATATATTTT.

This chain joins TRBV11-3 and TRBJ2-3; 12 bases match TRBD2. J gave up 5 bases and V 4 bases, and 7 bases lay outside the gene matches. Germline V gene data show CDR1 as SGHNT and CDR2 as YENEEA. This CDR3 region has 16 residues. Here the CDR3 reads CASSSSSGGAIDTQYF. The CDR3, as DNA: TGTGCCAGCAGCTCCTCTAGCGGGGGGGCGATAGATACGCAGTATTTT. Looking up the rest from reference TRBV11-3 and TRBJ2-3 gives the full variable domain: EAGVVQSPRYKIIEKKQPVAFWCNPISGHNTLYWYLQNLGQGPELLIRYENEEAVDDSQLPKDRFSAERLKGVDSTLKIQPAELGDSAVYLCASSSSSGGAIDTQYFGPGTRLTVL.

The chain recombines TRBV7-3 with TRBJ2-5, with 8 bases identical to TRBD2. In germline, CDR1 is SGHTA, CDR2 FQGTGA. CDR3 length equals 15 residues. V dropped 4 bases and J dropped 5; count of bases not matched to a gene: 9. As DNA, the CDR3 is TGTGCCAGCAGCTCCCTAGCGGGTGGTGTCGAGACCCAGTACTTC. Translated, it gives CASSSLAGGVETQYF.

J is TRBJ1-1 and V is TRBV18; TRBD1 aligns across 8 bases. This CDR3 has 16 amino acids. The trim removed 4 bases at V and 4 bases at J, leaving 11 bases unmatched. Germline CDR1 KGHSH, CDR2 LQKENI. The CDR3: CASSQLRTGGITEAFF. The CDR3 DNA follows: TGTGCCAGCTCACAACTAAGAACAGGGGGAATCACTGAAGCTTTCTTT.

The rearrangement uses TRBV4-1 and TRBJ1-6, with D maybe TRBD1 (5 bases). Germline V lookup: CDR1 MGHRA, CDR2 YSYEKL. Trimming took 1 base from V and 7 from J, leaving 14 bases between them. This CDR3 is built from 16 residues. The CDR3 DNA sequence: TGCGCCAGCAGCCAAGGATTCGGGGGAGGCAATTCACCCCTCCACTTT. Residues: CASSQGFGGGNSPLHF.

This clone was picked up one time. The chain joins TRBV30 to TRBJ1-3, with D hard to call. In germline, CDR1 is GTSNPN, CDR2 SVGIG (reference sequence). The CDR3 totals 16 residues. Trimming shortened V by 0 bases and J by 0 bases, and 12 bases separated the two germline ends. CDR3 amino acids: CAWSVWPWASGNTIYF. DNA for the CDR3: TGTGCCTGGAGTGTATGGCCCTGGGCCTCTGGAAACACCATATATTTT.

This rearrangement joins TRBV5-1 to TRBJ2-7; weak D call: TRBD1 (6 bases). The V gene lost 3 bases and the J gene lost 3 bases, with 10 bases spanning the gap. In germline, CDR1 is SGHRS, CDR2 YFSETQ. The CDR3 has 13 amino acids. In DNA, the CDR3 is TGCGCCAGCAGCTCCGGACAGTTCTACGAGCAGTACTTC. This gives the protein CASSSGQFYEQYF.

The V call is TRBV9, the J call TRBJ2-2; D call uncertain. V gave up 5 bases and J gave up 9 bases, with 5 bases separating them. The CDR3 covers 10 residues. Germline-derived CDR1 and CDR2 are SGDLS and YYNGEE. Written as DNA, the CDR3 is TGTGCCAGCAGGGCGAGGGAGCTGTTTTTT. Translation gives CASRARELFF.

The chain recombines TRBV10-2 with TRBJ2-5, with D possibly being TRBD2 (6 bases). CDR3 length equals 14 residues. CDR1 is WSHSY and CDR2 is SAAADI in the germline V gene. V lost 4 bases, J lost 1 base, and 10 bases lay in between. CDR3 DNA: TGCGCCAGCAGTGGTTCGGGGGTCCAAGAGACCCAGTACTTC. Its protein product is CASSGSGVQETQYF.

The chain joins TRBV30 to TRBJ1-5, with D possibly TRBD1 on 5 matching bases. Germline lookup yields CDR1 GTSNPN and CDR2 SVGIG (reference sequence). V lost 0 bases, J lost 2 bases, and 8 bases lay in between. This CDR3 spans 14 amino acids. Here the CDR3 reads CAWSVGQGNQPQHF. In DNA, the CDR3 is TGTGCCTGGAGTGTGGGGCAGGGCAATCAGCCCCAGCATTTT.

The gene calls are TRBV5-1 and TRBJ1-6, with unresolved D. Trimming stripped 4 bases from V and 0 bases from J, with 23 bases between. Germline lookup yields CDR1 SGHRS and CDR2 YFSETQ. This CDR3 has 20 residues. In DNA form, the CDR3 reads TGCGCCAGCAGCAAAACCCCATCCTATACGACCGACTCCTATAATTCACCCCTCCACTTT. Translating gives CASSKTPSYTTDSYNSPLHF. Full variable domain (missing parts from reference TRBV5-1 and TRBJ1-6): KAGVTQTPRYLIKTRGQQVTLSCSPISGHRSVSWYQQTPGQGLQFLFEYFSETQRNKGNFPGRFSGRQFSNSRSEMNVSTLELGDSALYLCASSKTPSYTTDSYNSPLHFGNGTRLTVT.

The V call is TRBV28, the J call TRBJ1-1; TRBD1 matches 8 bases. Trimming cost V 9 bases and J 1 base; bases outside gene matches: 16. Germline loops: CDR1 MDHEN, CDR2 SYDVKM. The CDR3 spans 17 residues. The CDR3 protein is CASPPRVGQGSNTEAFF. CDR3 bases: TGTGCCAGTCCCCCCCGTGTAGGACAGGGATCGAACACTGAAGCTTTCTTT.

The V gene is TRBV29-1, the J gene TRBJ1-2; no clear D. The CDR3 has 11 amino acids. Germline V gene data show CDR1 as SQVTM and CDR2 as ANQGSEA. Trimming stripped 8 bases from V and 4 bases from J, with 11 bases between. CDR3 region: CSLGVGYGYTF. DNA of the CDR3: TGCAGCTTGGGCGTTGGCTATGGCTACACCTTC.

The chain uses TRBV6-5 and TRBJ1-6, with D unresolved. The CDR3 runs to 15 residues. Germline CDR1 is MNHEY and CDR2 is SVGAGI. The V and J ends lost 6 bases and 0 bases respectively, with 9 bases between them. The CDR3 protein is CASRPTVSYNSPLHF. The CDR3 DNA is TGTGCCAGCAGACCCACAGTCTCCTATAATTCACCCCTCCACTTT.

V usage is TRBV14 and J usage is TRBJ2-3; D unclear. The CDR3 runs to 12 residues. Germline CDR1 reads SGHDN; CDR2 reads FVKESK. V was clipped by 0 bases and J by 7 bases, with 5 bases between them. CDR3 amino acids: CASSQDLNTQYF. The CDR3, as DNA: TGTGCCAGCAGCCAAGACCTGAATACGCAGTATTTT.

The V and J genes are TRBV5-6 and TRBJ1-1; D is uncertain. Germline assignment: CDR1 SGHDT and CDR2 YYEEEE. CDR3 length equals 16 residues. Between the trimmed V and J ends, which lost 2 bases and 0 bases, there was a span of 14 bases. The CDR3 region has the DNA TGTGCCAGCAGCTTCGGTCCTAGGAATCTGAACACTGAAGCTTTCTTT. It encodes CASSFGPRNLNTEAFF. Complete variable domain (other parts from reference TRBV5-6 and TRBJ1-1): DAGVTQSPTHLIKTRGQQVTLRCSPKSGHDTVSWYQQALGQGPQFIFQYYEEEERQRGNFPDRFSGHQFPNYSSELNVNALLLGDSALYLCASSFGPRNLNTEAFFGQGTRLTVV.

This chain joins TRBV7-3 and TRBJ2-1; 7 nucleotides align to TRBD2. Germline CDR1 is SGHTA and CDR2 is FQGTGA. The length of the CDR3 is 15 residues. V lost 5 bases to trimming and J lost 12 bases; unmatched junction nucleotides: 16. The CDR3 region is CASSPVGAGEYPQFF. As DNA, the CDR3 is TGTGCCAGCAGCCCGGTGGGTGCGGGGGAATATCCGCAGTTCTTC.

The rearrangement joins TRBV30 to TRBJ2-5; 9 positions match TRBD1. The V segment lost 3 bases and the J segment 4 bases; nucleotides outside the gene matches: 6. This CDR3 comprises 14 residues. Germline V gives CDR1 GTSNPN, CDR2 SVGIG (reference sequence). CDR3 sequence: CAWRVTGGLETQYF. CDR3 nucleotide sequence: TGTGCCTGGAGGGTGACAGGGGGTTTAGAGACCCAGTACTTC.

In the case of this clone: The junction departs from germline at one end; a sequencing error may be responsible. The chain employs TRBV19 and TRBJ1-3, with a tentative D call TRBD1 (5 bases). The CDR3 is 15 residues long. Germline CDR1 reads LNHDA; CDR2 reads SQIVND (reference sequence). CDR3 nucleotides: TGTACCAGTTCCCGGGGCCTGAGCTCTGGAAACACCATATATTTT. Translating gives CTSSRGLSSGNTIYF.

The chain employs TRBV30 and TRBJ2-2; 7 bases line up with TRBD2. CDR3 size: 14 residues. V was pared by 8 bases and J by 1 base, with 7 bases of the junction left unmatched. Germline V gene data show CDR1 as GTSNPN and CDR2 as SVGIG (reference sequence). The CDR3 protein is CARSGTVNTGELFF. The CDR3 region has the DNA TGTGCCCGAAGCGGGACGGTGAACACCGGGGAGCTGTTTTTT.

The chain joins TRBV5-1 to TRBJ2-7, with TRBD1 matching over 10 bases. V lost 3 bases to trimming and J lost 6 bases; unmatched junction nucleotides: 3. The CDR3 is 13 residues long. Looked up from germline, CDR1 is SGHRS and CDR2 is YFSETQ. The CDR3 spells CASSSRDRGEQYF. CDR3 DNA sequence: TGCGCCAGCAGCTCCCGGGACAGGGGCGAGCAGTACTTC.

The chain recombines TRBV19 with TRBJ1-5, with D hard to call. V dropped 2 bases and J dropped 3 bases, with 5 bases sitting between them. From germline, CDR1 is LNHDA and CDR2 SQIVND (reference sequence). The CDR3 loop spans 13 amino acids. CDR3 sequence reads: CASSIIFNQPQHF. The CDR3 nucleotides are TGTGCCAGTAGTATAATCTTCAATCAGCCCCAGCATTTT.

J is TRBJ1-1 and V is TRBV30; D remains unclear. Trimming left V 2 bases short and J 0 bases short, with 4 bases between. Germline values: CDR1 GTSNPN, CDR2 SVGIG (reference sequence). The CDR3 extends over 12 amino acids. DNA for the CDR3: TGTGCCTGGAGTCACGTGAACACTGAAGCTTTCTTT. It translates to CAWSHVNTEAFF.